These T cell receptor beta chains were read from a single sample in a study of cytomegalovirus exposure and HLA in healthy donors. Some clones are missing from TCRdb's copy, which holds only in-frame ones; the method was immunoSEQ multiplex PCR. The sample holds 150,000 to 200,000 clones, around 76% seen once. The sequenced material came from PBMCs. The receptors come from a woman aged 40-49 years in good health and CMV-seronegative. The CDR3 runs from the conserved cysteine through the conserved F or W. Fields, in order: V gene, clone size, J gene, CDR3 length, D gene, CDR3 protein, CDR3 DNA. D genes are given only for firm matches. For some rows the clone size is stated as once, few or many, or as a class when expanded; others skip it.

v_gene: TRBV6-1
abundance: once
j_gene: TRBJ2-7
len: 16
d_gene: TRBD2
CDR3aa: CASSETSASGPHEQYF
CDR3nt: TGTGCCAGCAGTGAAACATCGGCTAGCGGGCCCCACGAGCAGTACTTC

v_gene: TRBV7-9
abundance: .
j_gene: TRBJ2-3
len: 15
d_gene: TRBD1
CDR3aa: CASSSRDRELDTQYF
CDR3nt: TGTGCCAGCAGCTCCCGGGACAGGGAGTTAGATACGCAGTATTTT

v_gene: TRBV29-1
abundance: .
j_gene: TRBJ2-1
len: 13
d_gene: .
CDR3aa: CSAGMRSALEQFF
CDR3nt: TGCAGCGCCGGAATGAGGTCTGCGCTGGAGCAGTTCTTC

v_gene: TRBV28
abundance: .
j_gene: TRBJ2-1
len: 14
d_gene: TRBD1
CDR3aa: CASSFSTGGNEQFF
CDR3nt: TGTGCCAGCAGTTTCTCGACAGGGGGGAATGAGCAGTTCTTC

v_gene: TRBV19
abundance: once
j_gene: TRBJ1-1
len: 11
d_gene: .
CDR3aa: CASSMGAEAFF
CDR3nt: TGTGCCAGTAGTATGGGAGCCGAAGCTTTCTTT

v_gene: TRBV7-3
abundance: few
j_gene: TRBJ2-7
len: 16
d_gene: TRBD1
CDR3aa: CASSPQGDRVRGRLYF
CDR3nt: TGTGCCAGCAGCCCCCAAGGGGACAGGGTTAGGGGGAGGCTGTACTTC

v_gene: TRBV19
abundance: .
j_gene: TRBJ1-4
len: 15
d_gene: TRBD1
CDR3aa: CASSSRGRGSEKLFF
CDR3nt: TGTGCCAGTAGTAGCAGGGGGCGCGGGAGTGAAAAACTGTTTTTT

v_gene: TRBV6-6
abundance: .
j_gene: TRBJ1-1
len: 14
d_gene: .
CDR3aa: CASRDSAMNTEAFF
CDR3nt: TGTGCCAGCAGGGACAGCGCCATGAACACTGAAGCTTTCTTT

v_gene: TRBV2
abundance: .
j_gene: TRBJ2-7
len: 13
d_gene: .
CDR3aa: CASAFQGPYEQYF
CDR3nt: TGTGCCAGCGCATTTCAGGGGCCCTACGAGCAATACTTC

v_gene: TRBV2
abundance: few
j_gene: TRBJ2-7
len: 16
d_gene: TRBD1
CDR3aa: CASSEVPGQGVNEQYF
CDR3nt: TGTGCCAGCAGTGAAGTTCCGGGACAGGGTGTAAACGAGCAGTACTTC

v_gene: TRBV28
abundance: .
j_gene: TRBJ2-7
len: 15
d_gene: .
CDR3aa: CASSARSPLPYEQYF
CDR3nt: TGTGCCAGCAGTGCACGATCTCCTCTACCTTACGAGCAGTACTTC

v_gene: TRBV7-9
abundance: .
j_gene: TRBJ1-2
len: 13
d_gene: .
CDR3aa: CASSPSGQNGYTF
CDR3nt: TGTGCCAGCAGCCCTAGTGGTCAGAATGGCTACACCTTC

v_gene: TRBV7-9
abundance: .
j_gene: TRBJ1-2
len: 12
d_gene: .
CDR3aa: CASKGANYGYTF
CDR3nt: TGTGCCAGCAAGGGAGCTAACTATGGCTACACCTTC

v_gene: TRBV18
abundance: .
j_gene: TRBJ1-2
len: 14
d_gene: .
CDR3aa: CASSPEGEGYGYTF
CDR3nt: TGTGCCAGCTCACCAGAGGGGGAAGGCTATGGCTACACCTTC

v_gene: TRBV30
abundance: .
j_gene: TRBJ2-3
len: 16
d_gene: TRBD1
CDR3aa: CAWSVGTGKRTDTQYF
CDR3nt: TGTGCCTGGAGCGTGGGGACAGGGAAGAGGACGGATACGCAGTATTTT

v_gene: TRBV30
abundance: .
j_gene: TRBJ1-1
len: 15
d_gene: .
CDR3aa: CAWSVGKRPPSRAFF
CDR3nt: TGTGCCTGGAGTGTAGGAAAGAGGCCCCCATCTAGGGCTTTCTTT

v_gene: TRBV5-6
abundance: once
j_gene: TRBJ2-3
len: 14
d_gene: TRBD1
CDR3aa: CASSMGQGWDTQYF
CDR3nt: TGTGCCAGCAGCATGGGACAGGGATGGGATACGCAGTATTTT

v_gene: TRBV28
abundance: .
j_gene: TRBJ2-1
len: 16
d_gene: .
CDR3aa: CASSASRAGWSYEQFF
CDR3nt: TGTGCCAGCTCGGCAAGTCGGGCAGGGTGGTCGTATGAGCAGTTCTTC

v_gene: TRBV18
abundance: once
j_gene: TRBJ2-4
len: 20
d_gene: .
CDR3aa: CASSPPAGGADSLAKNIQYF
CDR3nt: TGTGCCAGCTCACCACCGGCAGGAGGAGCGGATTCGTTAGCCAAAAACATTCAGTACTTC

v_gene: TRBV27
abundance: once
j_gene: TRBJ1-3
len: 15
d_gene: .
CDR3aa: CASSAQGAPGNTIYF
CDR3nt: TGTGCCAGCAGCGCACAGGGCGCTCCTGGAAACACCATATATTTT

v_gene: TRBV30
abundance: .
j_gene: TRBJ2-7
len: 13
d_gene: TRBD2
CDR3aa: CAWSSGRGYEQYF
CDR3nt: TGTGCCTGGAGTAGCGGGAGGGGGTACGAGCAGTACTTC

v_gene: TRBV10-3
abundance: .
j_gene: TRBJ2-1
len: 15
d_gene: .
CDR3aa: CAISPGMDRYNEQFF
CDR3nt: TGTGCCATCTCTCCGGGAATGGACCGATACAATGAGCAGTTCTTC

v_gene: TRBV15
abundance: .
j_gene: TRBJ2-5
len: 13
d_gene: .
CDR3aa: CATSRDSLETQYF
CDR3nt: TGTGCCACCAGCAGAGATTCCTTGGAGACCCAGTACTTC

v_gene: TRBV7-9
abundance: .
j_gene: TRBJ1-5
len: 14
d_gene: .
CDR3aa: CASSSDITHQPQHF
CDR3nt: TGTGCCAGTTCGTCGGACATCACCCATCAGCCCCAGCATTTT

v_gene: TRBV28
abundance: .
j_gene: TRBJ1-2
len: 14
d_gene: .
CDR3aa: CASSPHREGYGYTF
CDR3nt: TGTGCCAGCAGTCCCCACAGGGAAGGCTATGGCTACACCTTC

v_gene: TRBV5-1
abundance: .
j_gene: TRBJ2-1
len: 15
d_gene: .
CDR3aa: CASSLGGQSYNEQFF
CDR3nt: TGCGCCAGCAGCTTGGGAGGACAGTCTTACAATGAGCAGTTCTTC

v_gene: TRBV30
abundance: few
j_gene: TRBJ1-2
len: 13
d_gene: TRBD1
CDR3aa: CAWTAGGAFGYTF
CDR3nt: TGTGCCTGGACCGCAGGGGGCGCTTTTGGCTACACCTTC

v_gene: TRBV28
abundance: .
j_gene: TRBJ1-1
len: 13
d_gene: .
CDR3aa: CASSLTENTEAFF
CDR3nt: TGTGCCAGCAGTTTAACAGAGAACACTGAAGCTTTCTTT

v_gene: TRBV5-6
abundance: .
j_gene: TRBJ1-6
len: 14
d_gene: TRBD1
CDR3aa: CASSRMTGNSPLHF
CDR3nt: TGTGCCAGCAGCCGAATGACAGGGAATTCACCCCTCCACTTT

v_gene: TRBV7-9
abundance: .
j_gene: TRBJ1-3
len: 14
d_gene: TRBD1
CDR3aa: CASSPGTALNTIYF
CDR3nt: TGTGCCAGCAGCCCCGGGACAGCCTTAAACACCATATATTTT

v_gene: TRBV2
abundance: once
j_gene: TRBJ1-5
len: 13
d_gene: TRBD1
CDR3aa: CASRRTGNQPQHF
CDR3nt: TGTGCCAGCAGGCGGACAGGTAATCAGCCCCAGCATTTT

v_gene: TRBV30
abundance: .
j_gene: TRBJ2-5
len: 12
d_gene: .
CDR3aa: CAWSVHQETQYF
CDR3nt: TGTGCCTGGAGTGTCCATCAAGAGACCCAGTACTTC